Shown below are 16 T cell receptor beta chains from a single sample sequenced in a study of graft-versus-host responses after intestinal transplantation. Profiling relied on immunoSEQ multiplex PCR, and the TCRdb table lists in-frame clones only, not all of them. The sample has around 120,000 clones, roughly 95% seen once. No antigen is known for these receptors. The starting material was unstimulated CD8+ T cells sorted from spleen or lymph node cells, obtained before intestinal transplant. The receptor set was obtained from a human donor who received an intestinal transplant.

The chain recombines TRBV2 with TRBJ2-7, with D tentatively TRBD1 (6 bases). Germline assignment: CDR1 SNHLY and CDR2 FYNNEI. The CDR3 totals 14 residues. With 9 bases removed from V and 4 bases from J, the gap between germline ends came to 19 bases. The DNA for the CDR3 is TGTGCCAGTAGGAGGCGAATGGGGGCTTACGAGCAGTACTTC. Translating it yields CASRRRMGAYEQYF.

The J gene is TRBJ2-1, the V gene TRBV5-1; TRBD1 aligns across 7 bases. Germline V gives CDR1 SGHRS, CDR2 YFSETQ. The junction had 6 bases not matched to a gene; V was cut back by 4 bases and J by 5 bases. The CDR3 has 14 amino acids. For the CDR3, the DNA is TGCGCCAGCAGCCAAGGGACAGTCCACAATGAGCAGTTCTTC. It encodes CASSQGTVHNEQFF.

The chain is built from TRBV28 and TRBJ2-7; a possible D gene is TRBD1 (6 bases). Germline CDR1 is MDHEN and CDR2 is SYDVKM. V was shortened by 5 bases and J by 7 bases, with 18 bases between the two germline ends. The CDR3 totals 14 residues. The CDR3: CASSMFSQGWEQYF. The CDR3 DNA sequence: TGTGCCAGCAGTATGTTCTCACAGGGTTGGGAGCAGTACTTC.

The chain links TRBV5-1 to TRBJ1-1; D may be TRBD1 (6 bases). Germline CDR1 and CDR2: SGHRS and YFSETQ. Trimming pared 4 bases from V and 3 bases from J, leaving 16 bases between. The CDR3 runs to 15 residues. CDR3 bases: TGCGCCAGCAGCCCTTTGCAGGGGAGCGACACTGAAGCTTTCTTT. Translating gives CASSPLQGSDTEAFF.

The genes are TRBV4-3 and TRBJ2-3, with D unresolved. V was clipped by 0 bases and J by 1 base, with 8 bases between them. Germline CDR1 LGHNA, CDR2 YSLEER. The CDR3 has 15 residues. This CDR3 reads CASSQDIRGTDTQYF. The CDR3 nucleotides are TGCGCCAGCAGCCAAGATATACGGGGCACAGATACGCAGTATTTT.

V usage is TRBV11-2 and J usage is TRBJ2-1; 7 bases align to TRBD2. This CDR3 spans 16 amino acids. After removal of 5 bases from V and 4 bases from J, the junction contained 11 bases not matched to a gene. Per the germline V gene, CDR1 is SGHAT and CDR2 is FQNNGV. The CDR3 DNA follows: TGTGCCAGCAGCGTACTAGCGTCAAGAAGGTACAATGAGCAGTTCTTC. The encoded protein is CASSVLASRRYNEQFF.

Only a few counts were recorded for this clone. The chain couples TRBV19 to TRBJ2-3; no firm D call. In germline, CDR1 is LNHDA, CDR2 SQIVND (reference sequence). The germline V and J ends were trimmed by 3 bases and 2 bases, with 0 bases remaining between them. The CDR3 loop spans 11 amino acids. The CDR3, as DNA: TGTGCCAGTAGTATCACAGATACGCAGTATTTT. Its protein is CASSITDTQYF.

The V and J genes are TRBV19 and TRBJ2-5; D is perhaps TRBD2 (6 bases). Near its end, the DNA agrees better with TRBJ2-7, so the J call may be wrong. Looked up from germline, CDR1 is LNHDA and CDR2 is SQIVND (reference sequence). CDR3 length: 13 amino acids. DNA of the CDR3: TGTGCCAGTAGTCCGGGACTCCGCTACGAGCAGTACTTC. Amino acids: CASSPGLRYEQYF.

The chain couples TRBV15 to TRBJ2-2; 7 bases agree with TRBD1. Germline trimming cut 4 bases from V and 6 bases from J; bases unmatched to any gene: 11. The CDR3 covers 16 residues. Germline-derived CDR1 and CDR2 are LNHNV and YYDKDF (reference sequence). In nucleotides, the CDR3 is TGTGCCACCAGCACTAAACAGGGGCGGCGGCCCGGGGAGCTGTTTTTT. As protein: CATSTKQGRRPGELFF.

A few counts support this clone. The CDR3 sequence: CAATYSGIRGETQYF. As DNA, the CDR3 is TGTGCTGCGACATATAGCGGGATTAGGGGGGAGACCCAGTACTTC. The chain is built from TRBV5-5 and TRBJ2-5, with 8 bases lining up with TRBD2. The CDR3 runs to 15 residues. Germline CDR1 and CDR2: SGHKS and YYEKEE (reference sequence).

The chain carries TRBV7-9 and TRBJ1-1; TRBD1 aligns across 7 bases. The CDR3 runs 17 residues. The germline gives CDR1 SEHNR, CDR2 FQNEAQ (reference sequence). V shed 5 bases and J 0 bases; nucleotides not matched to a gene: 12. CDR3 in DNA: TGTGCCAGCAGCCACACAATCAGGGGGAGGATGAACACTGAAGCTTTCTTT. Its translation: CASSHTIRGRMNTEAFF.

The rearrangement joins TRBV5-1 to TRBJ2-1, with D unresolved. Germline V gene data show CDR1 as SGHRS and CDR2 as YFSETQ. Trimming removed 7 bases at V and 0 bases at J, with 17 bases between. There are 16 residues in the CDR3. The CDR3 loop is CASSLAFSSSYNEQFF. CDR3 coding DNA: TGCGCCAGCTCTTTAGCCTTTTCGAGCTCCTACAATGAGCAGTTCTTC.

This chain uses TRBV27 with TRBJ2-7, with 9 bases identical to TRBD1. After removal of 2 bases from V and 1 base from J, the junction contained 3 bases not matched to a gene. The CDR3 covers 15 residues. Germline CDR1 is MNHEY and CDR2 is SMNVEV (reference sequence). The CDR3 nucleotides are TGTGCCAGCAGTTTAGGGACAGGGAATTCCTACGAGCAGTACTTC. Amino acids: CASSLGTGNSYEQYF.

The chain recombines TRBV30 with TRBJ2-1; D gene unclear. The CDR3 consists of 12 residues. Trimming removed 0 bases from V and 9 bases from J, with 9 bases in between. The V gene's germline CDR1 is GTSNPN and CDR2 SVGIG (reference sequence). Written as DNA, the CDR3 is TGTGCCTGGAGTGTGGTCCTAACTGAGCAGTTCTTC. It translates to CAWSVVLTEQFF.

The chain is built from TRBV7-3 and TRBJ2-1, with a weak D call TRBD1 (7 bases). The CDR3 runs to 15 residues. Per the germline V gene, CDR1 is SGHTA and CDR2 is FQGTGA. Trimming removed 5 bases from V and 7 bases from J, with 18 bases in between. The DNA of the CDR3 is TGTGCCAGCAGCGACCTTCAGGGGGGTTGGAATGAGCAGTTCTTC. It specifies CASSDLQGGWNEQFF.

This clone was seen once. This chain uses TRBV27 with TRBJ2-7, with D tentatively TRBD2 (6 bases). Trimming pared 4 bases from V and 3 bases from J, leaving 19 bases between. CDR1 is MNHEY and CDR2 is SMNVEV in the germline V gene (reference sequence). The CDR3 runs to 16 residues. CDR3 loop: CASSSPGLLNNYEQYF. In nucleotides, the CDR3 is TGTGCCAGCAGTTCCCCGGGACTCCTAAACAACTACGAGCAGTACTTC.